The 5 T cell receptor beta chains listed next were all sequenced from one sample in a study of blood T cell repertoires in COVID-19. The assay was immunoSEQ multiplex PCR, and TCRdb's table has in-frame clones only and misses some. The sample has tens of thousands of clones; roughly 73% are singletons. The specimen was peripheral blood. The receptors shown here come from a human donor in a cohort sampled during active or convalescent COVID-19.

The genes are TRBV25-1 and TRBJ1-1; a weak D match, TRBD1 (5 bases). The CDR3 has 14 amino acids. Germline V gene sequence: CDR1 MGHDK, CDR2 SYGVNS. V lost 0 bases, J lost 5 bases, and 10 bases lay in between. CDR3 region: CASSEYTEGTEAFF. CDR3 coding DNA: TGTGCCAGCAGTGAATATACGGAGGGGACTGAAGCTTTCTTT. Using reference TRBV25-1 and TRBJ1-1 for the parts outside the CDR3, the full variable domain is EADIYQTPRYLVIGTGKKITLECSQTMGHDKMYWYQQDPGMELHLIHYSYGVNSTEKGDLSSESTVSRIRTEHFPLTLESARPSHTSQYLCASSEYTEGTEAFFGQGTRLTVV.

J is TRBJ2-1 and V is TRBV6-2 or TRBV6-3; TRBD2 matches 11 bases. The CDR3 sequence is 15 residues long. Germline trimming cut 6 bases from V and 3 bases from J; bases unmatched to any gene: 4. Germline V gene data show CDR1 as MNHEY and CDR2 as SVGEGT. CDR3 sequence: CASSRGTSGYNEQFF. The CDR3 DNA follows: TGTGCCAGCAGCCGTGGGACTAGCGGCTACAATGAGCAGTTCTTC.

The chain uses TRBV5-1 and TRBJ2-5; weak D call: TRBD1 (5 bases). V lost 4 bases, J lost 1 base, and 8 bases lay in between. This CDR3 has 13 amino acids. The germline gives CDR1 SGHRS, CDR2 YFSETQ. CDR3 in amino acids: CASSGAAQETQYF. CDR3 sequence (DNA): TGCGCCAGCAGCGGGGCAGCCCAAGAGACCCAGTACTTC.

The CDR3 sequence is CASSRLAGGPTLYGYTF. The CDR3 DNA follows: TGCGCCAGCAGTCGGTTAGCTGGAGGGCCAACCCTCTATGGCTACACCTTC. The rearrangement joins TRBV10-1 to TRBJ1-2; D is unresolved. V gave up 5 bases and J gave up 4 bases, with 23 bases separating them. The germline CDR1 and CDR2 sequences are WNHNN and SYGVQD (reference sequence). The CDR3 covers 17 residues.

The chain carries TRBV6-4 and TRBJ1-3; no definite D call. Germline CDR1 MRHNA, CDR2 SNTAGT. CDR3 length: 15 amino acids. V was shortened by 0 bases and J by 0 bases, with 6 bases between the two germline ends. The CDR3 DNA reads as TGTGCCAGCAGTGACTCGGCCCTCTCTGGAAACACCATATATTTT. Amino acid sequence: CASSDSALSGNTIYF.